One and the same sample provided the 21 T cell receptor beta chains below, sequenced in a study of blood T cells in healthy people across ages. With a J-beta primer mix and a sample-barcoded 5' primer, a second PCR ran about 7 to 11 cycles. TCRdb passed the 5' RACE reads through MiXCR, listing each CDR3 protein once. This table has around 780,000 distinct CDR3 sequences, around a quarter appearing once. These data were also reused for a study on T cells of mothers and their children.

The specimen was blood. All receptors come from a boy younger than 18 in good health.

This chain uses TRBV27 with TRBJ2-5; D is unresolved. Trimming took 2 bases from V and 5 from J, leaving 9 bases between them. The CDR3 consists of 13 residues. CDR1 is MNHEY, CDR2 SMNVEV, per germline (reference sequence). The CDR3, as DNA: TGTGCCAGCAGTTTACGCGCTTGGGAGACCCAGTACTTC. Protein: CASSLRAWETQYF.

This clonotype turned up a few times. The chain recombines TRBV5-1 with TRBJ1-4; 7 nucleotides line up with TRBD1. CDR3 length equals 16 residues. The junction had 8 bases not matched to a gene; V was cut back by 5 bases and J by 1 base. From germline, CDR1 is SGHRS and CDR2 YFSETQ. The CDR3: CASRYRGGGTNEKLFF. CDR3 nucleotide sequence: TGCGCCAGCAGATACAGGGGCGGTGGAACTAATGAAAAACTGTTTTTT.

This clonotype was observed a few times. The rearrangement joins TRBV12-5 to TRBJ2-7; TRBD2 might be the D (5 bases). CDR1 is LGHNT and CDR2 is FRNRAP in the germline V gene. Trimming cost V 2 bases and J 8 bases, with 7 bases left between them. The CDR3 sequence is 11 residues long. CDR3 DNA sequence: TGTGCTAGTGGTTTGACCGGGAAGCAGTACTTC. Amino acids: CASGLTGKQYF. Filled out from reference TRBV12-5 and TRBJ2-7, the complete variable domain reads DARVTQTPRHKVTEMGQEVTMRCQPILGHNTVFWYRQTMMQGLELLAYFRNRAPLDDSGMPKDRFSAEMPDATLATLKIQPSEPRDSAVYFCASGLTGKQYFGPGTRLTVT.

The chain has TRBV4-2 and TRBJ2-7; D is tentatively TRBD1 or TRBD2 (5 bases each). Between the trimmed V and J ends, which lost 3 bases and 3 bases, there was a span of 15 bases. The germline CDR1 and CDR2 sequences are LGHNA and YNFKEQ. This CDR3 has 15 residues. CDR3 DNA sequence: TGTGCCAGCAGCCAGGACTGGGACCCGCTCTACGAGCAGTACTTC. Translating gives CASSQDWDPLYEQYF.

The chain uses TRBV7-9 and TRBJ2-7; maybe TRBD2 (6 bases). Germline-derived CDR1 and CDR2 are SEHNR and FQNEAQ (reference sequence). Trimming took 1 base from V and 12 from J, leaving 13 bases between them. CDR3 size: 12 residues. CDR3 nucleotide sequence: TGTGCCAGCAGCTTAGGGGACGCGCGGGGGTACTTC. This encodes CASSLGDARGYF.

The rearrangement links TRBV4-2 to TRBJ2-3, with TRBD2 identical over 12 bases. The V gene's germline CDR1 is LGHNA and CDR2 YNFKEQ. The J segment lost 5 bases and the V segment lost 1 base, leaving 4 bases of the junction unmatched. The CDR3 runs 16 residues. CDR3 in DNA: TGTGCCAGCAGCCAAGTGACTAGCGGGGGAATAGATACGCAGTATTTT. Translating gives CASSQVTSGGIDTQYF.

This clonotype appeared a single time. The CDR3: CASSLPTGEGYTF. DNA of the CDR3: TGTGCCAGCAGTTTACCGACAGGGGAGGGCTACACCTTC. The chain has TRBV28 and TRBJ1-2, with 8 bases fitting TRBD1. The CDR3 totals 13 residues. Germline V CDR1 and CDR2: MDHEN, SYDVKM. V trimming: 2 bases; J trimming: 8 bases; junction bases outside the gene matches: 4.

For this clonotype: Compared with germline, one end of the junction differs, possibly owing to a read error. V gene TRBV13 combines with J gene TRBJ2-5, with D possibly called TRBD1 or TRBD2 (5 bases each). Germline CDR1 PRHDT, CDR2 FYEKMQ (reference sequence). This CDR3 contains 15 residues. The CDR3 DNA is TGTGCCAGCAGCGTCGGGGCTAGCCCACTAGAGACCCAGTGCTTC. It yields the protein CASSVGASPLETQCF.

This clonotype was observed a handful of times. The chain couples TRBV10-3 to TRBJ2-3, with D hard to call. Germline V gene lookup returns CDR1 ENHRY and CDR2 SYGVKD. V shed 4 bases and J shed 1 base, with 9 bases lying between them. The CDR3 loop spans 14 amino acids. The CDR3 here is CAISVQYGTDTQYF. In nucleotides, the CDR3 is TGTGCCATCAGTGTGCAGTATGGCACAGATACGCAGTATTTT.

This clonotype was seen only a few times. The chain is built from TRBV25-1 and TRBJ1-5, with D tentatively TRBD1 (5 bases). This CDR3 contains 14 residues. V lost 2 bases, J lost 8 bases, and 13 bases lay in between. The germline gives CDR1 MGHDK, CDR2 SYGVNS. The CDR3 sequence: CASSEPGAGEPQHF. The DNA of the CDR3 is TGTGCCAGCAGTGAACCCGGCGCGGGGGAGCCCCAGCATTTT.

V gene TRBV12-3 or TRBV12-4 combines with J gene TRBJ1-1; TRBD1 aligns across 10 bases. After removal of 6 bases from V and 0 bases from J, the junction contained 7 bases not matched to a gene. The CDR3 loop spans 16 amino acids. DNA of the CDR3: TGTGCCAGCAGCCCTGGACAGGGGGGATTGAACACTGAAGCTTTCTTT. Amino acid sequence: CASSPGQGGLNTEAFF.

The chain couples TRBV4-1 to TRBJ1-4; D is perhaps TRBD1 (6 bases). V lost 2 bases, J lost 2 bases, and 21 bases lay in between. Germline V gives CDR1 MGHRA, CDR2 YSYEKL. The CDR3 is 19 amino acids. CDR3 residues: CASSQQSRGGGVTNEKLFF. The CDR3 nucleotides read TGCGCCAGCAGCCAACAGAGCAGGGGTGGAGGAGTGACTAATGAAAAACTGTTTTTT.

In this sample, this clonotype turned up a few times. The V call is TRBV20-1, the J call TRBJ2-3; 7 positions agree with TRBD1. V was pared by 5 bases and J by 0 bases, with 8 bases of the junction left unmatched. The CDR3 is made up of 15 amino acids. Germline values: CDR1 DFQATT, CDR2 SNEGSKA (reference sequence). This chain's CDR3 is CSAPAQGTSTDTQYF. The CDR3 DNA reads TGCAGTGCTCCCGCACAGGGGACGAGCACAGATACGCAGTATTTT.

V gene TRBV11-2 combines with J gene TRBJ1-3; D gene ambiguous. CDR3 length equals 15 residues. In germline, CDR1 is SGHAT, CDR2 FQNNGV. With 3 bases removed from V and 8 bases from J, the gap between germline ends came to 17 bases. CDR3 DNA sequence: TGTGCCAGCAGCTTTTACCGGGAAAGTTGGGACACCATATATTTT. Amino acids: CASSFYRESWDTIYF.

This clonotype was counted only a few times. At one end the junction does not follow the germline gene, possibly because of a read error. V gene TRBV7-2 combines with J gene TRBJ2-5; TRBD2 matches at 8 bases. CDR1 and CDR2 (germline): SGHTA, FQGNSA. The CDR3 contains 15 residues. CDR3 sequence (DNA): TGTGCCAGCAGCTTAAGCGGGGGATCTACAATTGAGCAGCTCTTC. Translated, it gives CASSLSGGSTIEQLF.

Only a few counts were recorded for this clonotype. V is TRBV5-1 and J is TRBJ1-1; D gene unclear. Trimming cost V 3 bases and J 3 bases, with 18 bases left between them. The CDR3 has 16 amino acids. Germline assignment: CDR1 SGHRS and CDR2 YFSETQ. This chain's CDR3 is CASSSKMTGADTEAFF. CDR3 nucleotides: TGCGCCAGCAGCTCGAAAATGACGGGAGCTGACACTGAAGCTTTCTTT.

The V gene is TRBV10-3, the J gene TRBJ2-7, with D perhaps assigned TRBD1 or TRBD2 (6 bases each). The J call may be faulty, since TRBJ2-5 better matches the DNA end. Germline V lookup: CDR1 ENHRY, CDR2 SYGVKD. This CDR3 spans 16 amino acids. Here the CDR3 DNA reads TGTGCCATCAGTACTTTAAAGGGGGGCCGCCAAGAGACCCAGTACTTC. Protein product: CAISTLKGGRQETQYF.

This clonotype was detected a few times. The V and J genes are TRBV9 and TRBJ2-5, with D unclear. Germline loops: CDR1 SGDLS, CDR2 YYNGEE. The V and J ends lost 0 bases and 0 bases respectively, with 12 bases between them. The CDR3 contains 16 residues. CDR3 region: CASSVGDGRYQETQYF. The CDR3 DNA reads as TGTGCCAGCAGCGTAGGAGACGGCCGATACCAAGAGACCCAGTACTTC.

This clonotype appeared once. V gene TRBV6-6 combines with J gene TRBJ1-2; 7 nucleotides match TRBD1. Looked up from germline, CDR1 is MNHNY and CDR2 is SVGAGI (reference sequence). V gave up 7 bases and J gave up 4 bases; unmatched junction bases: 6. This CDR3 has 13 residues. The CDR3 spells CASTGQEFYGYTF. The CDR3 coding sequence is TGTGCCAGCACAGGACAGGAATTCTATGGCTACACCTTC.

This clonotype was counted between two and nine times. V usage is TRBV7-9 and J usage is TRBJ1-1; D remains unclear. V was cut by 1 base and J by 4 bases, with 13 bases left in between. The CDR3 totals 15 residues. Germline V gene sequence: CDR1 SEHNR, CDR2 FQNEAQ (reference sequence). CDR3: CASSLGLRAGTEAFF. The CDR3 DNA sequence: TGTGCCAGCAGCTTAGGGTTGAGGGCTGGCACTGAAGCTTTCTTT.

This clonotype was counted only a few times. The chain has TRBV6-5 and TRBJ2-5, with 7 bases identical to TRBD2. The germline gives CDR1 MNHEY, CDR2 SVGAGI. This CDR3 is built from 12 residues. V lost 5 bases and J lost 10; bases outside the gene matches: 7. Here the CDR3 DNA reads TGTGCCAGCAGTAAGGGAGGGAGGGACCAGTACTTC. This sequence encodes CASSKGGRDQYF.